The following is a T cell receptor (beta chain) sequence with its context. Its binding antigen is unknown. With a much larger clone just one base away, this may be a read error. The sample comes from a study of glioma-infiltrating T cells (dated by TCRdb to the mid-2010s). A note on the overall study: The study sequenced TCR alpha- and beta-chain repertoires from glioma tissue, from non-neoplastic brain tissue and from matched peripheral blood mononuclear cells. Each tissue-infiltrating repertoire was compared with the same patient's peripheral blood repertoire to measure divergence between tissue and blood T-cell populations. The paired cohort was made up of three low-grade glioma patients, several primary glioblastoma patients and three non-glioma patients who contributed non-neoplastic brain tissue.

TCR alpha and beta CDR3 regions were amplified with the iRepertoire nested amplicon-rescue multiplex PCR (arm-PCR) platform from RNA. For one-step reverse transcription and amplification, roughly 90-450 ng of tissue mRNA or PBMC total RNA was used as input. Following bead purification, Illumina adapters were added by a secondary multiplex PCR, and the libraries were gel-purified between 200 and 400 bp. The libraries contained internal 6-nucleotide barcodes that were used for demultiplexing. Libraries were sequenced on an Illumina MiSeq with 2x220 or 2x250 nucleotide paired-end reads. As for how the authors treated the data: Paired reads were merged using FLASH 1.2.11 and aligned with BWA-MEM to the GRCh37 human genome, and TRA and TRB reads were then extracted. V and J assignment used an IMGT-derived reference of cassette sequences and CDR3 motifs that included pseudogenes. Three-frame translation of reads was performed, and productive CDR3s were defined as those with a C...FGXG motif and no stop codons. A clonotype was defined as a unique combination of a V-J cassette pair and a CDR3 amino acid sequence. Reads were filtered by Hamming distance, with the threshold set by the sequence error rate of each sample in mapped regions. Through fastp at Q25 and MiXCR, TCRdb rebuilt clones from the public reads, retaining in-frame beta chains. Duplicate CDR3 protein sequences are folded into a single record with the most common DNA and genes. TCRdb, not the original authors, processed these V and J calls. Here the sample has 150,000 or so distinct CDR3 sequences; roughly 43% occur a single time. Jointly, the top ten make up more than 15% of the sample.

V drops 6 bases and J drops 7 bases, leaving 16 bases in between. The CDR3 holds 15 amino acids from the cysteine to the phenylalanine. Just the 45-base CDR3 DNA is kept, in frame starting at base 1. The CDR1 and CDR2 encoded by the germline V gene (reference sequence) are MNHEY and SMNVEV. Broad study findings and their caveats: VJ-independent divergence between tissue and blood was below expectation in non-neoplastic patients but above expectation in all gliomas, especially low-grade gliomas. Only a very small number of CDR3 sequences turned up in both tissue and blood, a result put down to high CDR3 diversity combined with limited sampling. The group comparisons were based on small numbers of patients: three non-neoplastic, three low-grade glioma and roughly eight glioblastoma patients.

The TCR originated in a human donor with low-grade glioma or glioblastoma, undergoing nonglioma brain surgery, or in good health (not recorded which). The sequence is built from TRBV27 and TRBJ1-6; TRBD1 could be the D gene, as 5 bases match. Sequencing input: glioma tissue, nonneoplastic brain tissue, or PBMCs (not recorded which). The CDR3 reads CASSWAGRENSPLHF. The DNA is TGTGCCAGCAGCTGGGCAGGGCGGGAAAATTCACCCCTCCACTTT.